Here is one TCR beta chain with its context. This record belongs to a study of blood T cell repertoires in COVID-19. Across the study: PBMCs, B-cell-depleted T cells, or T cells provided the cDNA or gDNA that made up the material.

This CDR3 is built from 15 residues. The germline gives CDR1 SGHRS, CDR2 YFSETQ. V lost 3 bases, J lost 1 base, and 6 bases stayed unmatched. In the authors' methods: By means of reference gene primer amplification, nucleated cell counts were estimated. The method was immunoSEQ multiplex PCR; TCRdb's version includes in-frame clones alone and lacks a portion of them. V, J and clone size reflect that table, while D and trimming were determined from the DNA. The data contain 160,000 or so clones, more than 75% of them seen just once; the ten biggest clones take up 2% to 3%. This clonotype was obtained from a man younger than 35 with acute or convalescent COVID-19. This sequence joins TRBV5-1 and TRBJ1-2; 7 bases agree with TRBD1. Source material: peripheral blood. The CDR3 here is CASSSSTGYNYGYTF. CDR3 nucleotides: TGCGCCAGCAGCTCGTCGACAGGGTATAACTATGGCTACACCTTC.